The clone carrying this TCR beta chain is medium-sized (0.01 to 0.1%) in the sample. What it binds is not known. Trimming took 9 bases from V and 0 from J; bases not matched to a gene: 8. Germline CDR1 reads LNHDA; CDR2 reads SQIVND (reference sequence). The CDR3 extends over 14 amino acids. Amplification of TCR beta used genomic DNA extracted from peripheral blood. This specimen belongs to a study of T cell repertoires in aging, cancer and after chemotherapy. Across the study: About 8.8 million TCR reads were in the whole dataset. General study results and limits: Loss of evenness, beyond lost richness, contributed to age-related TCR diversity decline in cancer patients.

TRB rearrangements spanning V, D and J were amplified using mixed TRB-A/B primers. Each CDR3 protein gets one entry after TCRdb re-called the multiplex PCR reads with MiXCR. The sample lists about 5,000 distinct CDR3 sequences; about 28% were seen once. This sequence originates from a human donor in good health. The sequencing sample was made of blood. The chain uses TRBV19 and TRBJ2-7, with 7 bases that match TRBD1. CDR3 in DNA: TGTGCCAGCAGAGGGACAGTTGACTCCTACGAGCAGTACTTC. It codes for CASRGTVDSYEQYF. Looking up the rest from reference TRBV19 and TRBJ2-7 gives the full variable domain: DGGITQSPKYLFRKEGQNVTLSCEQNLNHDAMYWYRQDPGQGLRLIYYSQIVNDFQKGDIAEGYSVSREKKESFPLTVTSAQKNPTAFYLCASRGTVDSYEQYFGPGTRLTVT.